This T cell receptor beta chain was identified during a study of T cells after yellow fever vaccination (dated by TCRdb to between 2018 and 2021). A note on the overall study: The SMART-Seq v4 Ultra Low Input RNA kit was used to prepare libraries from fractions with low cell numbers. To track T-cell clones before and after primary and booster YFV17D yellow fever vaccination, bulk TCR alpha and beta repertoires were sequenced longitudinally. The cohort comprised two healthy male donors, one aged 18 to 30 and one aged 30 to 39 years. Blood samples were taken at several timepoints before and after primary and secondary immunization, and bulk PBMC replicates and cell subsets were isolated.

CDR1 LNHNV and CDR2 YYDKDF are derived from the germline V gene (reference sequence). V was cut back by 6 bases and J by 1 base, leaving a gap of 13 bases between them. Including cysteine and phenylalanine, the CDR3 has 14 amino acids. Only the CDR3 portion is preserved as DNA: 42 bases, with reading frame beginning at the first base. The treatment or condition tag for this specimen amounts to: live attenuated yellow fever vaccine strain. At each blood-draw timepoint, two biological replicates of bulk PBMCs were obtained. PBMCs were isolated from peripheral blood using a standard Ficoll-Paque protocol. TriZol was used to extract RNA from bulk PBMCs, from CD4 and CD8 fractions, and from dextramer-positive and dextramer-negative fractions. About this clonotype itself: Its target antigen remains unknown. No base-level quality is on record; no much larger clone is a single base apart.

General findings and caveats noted by the study authors: A small share of clonotypes occurred in both CD4 and CD8 compartments, likely arising from convergent recombination. Computational filtering was required because FACS-sorted repertoires could contain abundant contaminating clonotypes from the bulk population. Only two donors were included in the study, so the extent to which the findings can be generalized is limited. After the booster, most clones that had expanded after primary vaccination were detected again (over 95% of CD4 and around nine tenths of CD8), suggesting broad maintenance of memory. The secondary T-cell response was weaker than the primary response but faster, peaking on day 5 instead of day 15.

TCR cDNA was synthesized by 5'RACE template switching, through which a universal primer site and unique molecular identifiers were introduced. Priming of cDNA synthesis was performed from both the TCR alpha and TCR beta constant segments. Library amplification used two PCR steps, and the second PCR step added sample barcodes and sequencing adapters. Sequencing of the libraries was done on either Illumina HiSeq 2500 (2x100 bp) or NovaSeq (2x150 bp). The paper's data handling went like this. MIGEC was used to demultiplex reads and collapse the reads into UMI consensus sequences, and MiXCR was used for V(D)J alignment. Vaccine-responding clonotypes were identified with edgeR using replicate PBMC samples, with FDR below 0.01 and a log2 fold change above 5 up to day 15 being required. Each bulk clonotype received a CD4 or CD8 identity based on whether the sequenced CD4 or CD8 repertoire contained that clonotype at higher abundance. TCRdb reanalyzed the raw reads on its own, using fastp at Q25 for trimming and MiXCR for clone calling, and kept in-frame beta chains. One record per CDR3 amino acid sequence lists the most common genes and DNA. The authors' filters were not applied to this entry. The sample includes just under 600,000 distinct CDR3 sequences, with approximately 13% observed a single time. Around 15% of the sample comes from the top ten.

This chain joins TRBV15 to TRBJ2-7; tentative D gene TRBD1, with 6 bases matching. Sequences were derived from PBMCs, sampled on the day of the yellow fever booster vaccination. The clonotype originates from a man between 25 and 39 years old who received the YFV17D yellow fever vaccine. The sequenced DNA is TGTGCCACCAGTTCTCGACAGGCTTCCTACGAGCAGTACTTC. This encodes CATSSRQASYEQYF.